These T cell receptor beta chains were read from a single sample in a study of blood T cells in healthy people across ages. TCRdb re-analysed the 5' RACE reads in MiXCR, keeping a single row per CDR3 protein. The table includes around 800,000 distinct CDR3 sequences, around 25% detected once. The same data also went into a second study, on T cells of mothers and their children.

The specimen sequenced was blood. These receptor sequences come from a boy between 10 and 17 years old in good health. Both conserved end residues are trimmed from each CDR3. For some rows the clone size is stated as once, few or many, or as a class when expanded; others skip it.

TRBV10-1 | NA | ASSEWQIDNEQF
TRBV12-3/TRBV12-4 | once | ASSFGQGSIRETQY
TRBV27 | NA | ASSLGSDQPQH
TRBV11-2 | few | ASSLETGIQY
TRBV12-3/TRBV12-4 | NA | AGSLGTGHADTQY
TRBV2 | few | ASTPRGETQY
TRBV20-1 | few | SASRGRDNQPQH
TRBV28 | NA | ASSLSARRETQY
TRBV6-1 | NA | ASSGKGNYGYT
TRBV30 | few | AWSSEGGSGELF
TRBV12-3/TRBV12-4 | few | ASSGGDRVNIQY
TRBV7-2 | NA | ASSLRLAGGAEQF
TRBV20-1 | few | SASSPPGYNEQF
TRBV12-3/TRBV12-4 | NA | ASRRGQGAKAYEQY
TRBV5-5 | NA | ASSLEGFDTEAF
TRBV30 | NA | AWIREGNEQF
TRBV9 | few | ASSAPMGRNTGELF
TRBV2 | NA | ASSRDSIGGELF
TRBV20-1 | NA | SARGTRGTDTQY
TRBV28 | NA | ASSLTQGGNSPLH
TRBV4-2 | NA | ASSQESGFQVIQY
TRBV5-1 | NA | ASRIAGVPTGELF
TRBV7-6 | NA | ASSLAPTGEKLF
TRBV6-5 | NA | ASSYRPPERGWTDTQY
TRBV12-3/TRBV12-4 | few | ASNVGGREKLF
TRBV12-3/TRBV12-4 | NA | ASSLAGGSGNTIY
TRBV15 | few | ATSRASGRAREQY
TRBV20-1 | NA | SARDVEARGPNEKLF
TRBV12-3/TRBV12-4 | NA | ASSSRTGDIQY
TRBV7-3 | few | ASSPSQGSYNEQF
TRBV5-1 | NA | ASRFGVDRLNSPLH
TRBV5-1 | NA | ASGLGSGTYNEQF
TRBV6-4 | many | ASSDRGGTDTQY